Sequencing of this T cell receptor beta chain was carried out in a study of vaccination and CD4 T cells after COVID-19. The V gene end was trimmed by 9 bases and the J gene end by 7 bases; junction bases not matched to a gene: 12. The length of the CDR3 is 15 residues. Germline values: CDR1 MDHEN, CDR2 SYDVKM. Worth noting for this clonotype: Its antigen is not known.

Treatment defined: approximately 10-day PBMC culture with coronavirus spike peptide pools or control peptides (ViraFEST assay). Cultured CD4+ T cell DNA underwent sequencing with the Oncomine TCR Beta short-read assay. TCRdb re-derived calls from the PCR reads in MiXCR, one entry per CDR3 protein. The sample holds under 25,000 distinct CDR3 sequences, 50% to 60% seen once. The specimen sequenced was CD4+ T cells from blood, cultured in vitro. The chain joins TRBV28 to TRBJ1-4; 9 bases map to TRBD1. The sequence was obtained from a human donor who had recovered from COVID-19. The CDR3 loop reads CASSYTGGRVEKLFF. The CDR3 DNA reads TGTGCCAGTTCCTATACAGGGGGCAGGGTTGAAAAACTGTTTTTT.